Listed here are 21 T cell receptor beta chains from one sample, sequenced in a study of T cells in Graves' hyperthyroidism and ophthalmopathy. Amplification targeted TCR beta CDR3 regions from RNA transcripts. The HTBI primer set served for first-round RT-PCR of the TCR CDR3. TCRdb ran MiXCR on the multiplex PCR reads and lists one entry per CDR3 protein. The data hold around 800,000 distinct CDR3 sequences, with over 35% observed a single time. Material for sequencing was blood. These receptors were obtained from a man aged 18 to 29 with Graves' hyperthyroidism.

This clonotype was recorded only once. V gene TRBV25-1 combines with J gene TRBJ1-1; 11 nucleotides agree with TRBD1. The germline V gene has CDR1 MGHDK and CDR2 SYGVNS. The CDR3 runs to 15 residues. Germline trimming cut 7 bases from V and 0 bases from J; bases unmatched to any gene: 4. The CDR3 bases are TGTGCCAGCAAGCGGACAGGGGGCTTGAACACTGAAGCTTTCTTT. Its translation: CASKRTGGLNTEAFF. The entire variable domain, with the rest obtained from reference TRBV25-1 and TRBJ1-1, is as follows: EADIYQTPRYLVIGTGKKITLECSQTMGHDKMYWYQQDPGMELHLIHYSYGVNSTEKGDLSSESTVSRIRTEHFPLTLESARPSHTSQYLCASKRTGGLNTEAFFGQGTRLTVV.

Ten or more counts support this clonotype. The chain has TRBV29-1 and TRBJ1-5, with D tentatively TRBD1 (5 bases). The V gene lost 6 bases and the J gene lost 4 bases, with 16 bases spanning the gap. CDR3 length: 14 residues. Germline CDR1 and CDR2: SQVTM and ANQGSEA. CDR3 in DNA: TGCAGCGTCCGGGCGGGGCCGGGAAATCAGCCCCAGCATTTT. Translation: CSVRAGPGNQPQHF. The variable domain in full, completed from reference TRBV29-1 and TRBJ1-5, reads SAVISQKPSRDICQRGTSLTIQCQVDSQVTMMFWYRQQPGQSLTLIATANQGSEATYESGFVIDKFPISRPNLTFSTLTVSNMSPEDSSIYLCSVRAGPGNQPQHFGDGTRLSIL.

The chain has TRBV9 and TRBJ2-7; 8 bases match TRBD2. The CDR3 covers 14 residues. V was clipped by 3 bases and J by 6 bases; unmatched bases: 8. Germline V gene sequence: CDR1 SGDLS, CDR2 YYNGEE. Here the CDR3 DNA reads TGTGCCAGCAGCGCGGGAGCGGGGGAGATCGAGCAGTACTTC. It encodes CASSAGAGEIEQYF.

The genes are TRBV6-6 and TRBJ1-1; 8 bases are shared with TRBD1. The CDR3 is made up of 13 amino acids. After removal of 7 bases from V and 2 bases from J, the junction contained 3 bases not matched to a gene. Germline CDR1 reads MNHNY; CDR2 reads SVGAGI (reference sequence). CDR3 residues: CASKGQANTEAFF. CDR3 coding DNA: TGTGCCAGCAAGGGACAGGCAAACACTGAAGCTTTCTTT.

This clonotype was found many times. V is TRBV2 and J is TRBJ1-5, with D unclear. The CDR3 is 12 amino acids. Germline V CDR1 and CDR2: SNHLY, FYNNEI. Trimming stripped 3 bases from V and 5 bases from J, with 5 bases between. The CDR3 loop reads CASSDDYQPQHF. Here the CDR3 DNA reads TGTGCCAGCAGTGACGACTATCAGCCCCAGCATTTT.

The V call is TRBV10-3, the J call TRBJ2-7, with 8 bases identical to TRBD2. Per germline, CDR1 ENHRY and CDR2 SYGVKD. V trimming: 8 bases; J trimming: 2 bases; junction bases outside the gene matches: 11. This CDR3 contains 15 residues. CDR3 residues: CAIRKGSGRTYEQYF. DNA for the CDR3: TGTGCCATCCGCAAAGGGAGCGGGAGAACCTACGAGCAGTACTTC.

This rearrangement joins TRBV6-1 to TRBJ1-5; 9 bases match TRBD1. Germline lookup yields CDR1 MNHNS and CDR2 SASEGT. This CDR3 contains 17 residues. After removal of 5 bases from V and 3 bases from J, the junction contained 11 bases not matched to a gene. The CDR3 DNA reads as TGTGCCAGCAGTTACTTTCCGGGACAGGGACTCAATCAGCCCCAGCATTTT. Protein sequence: CASSYFPGQGLNQPQHF.

This clonotype was seen at least ten times. This sequence joins TRBV10-3 and TRBJ1-1, with D unresolved. Germline lookup yields CDR1 ENHRY and CDR2 SYGVKD. The CDR3 spans 14 residues. Deletions cut 10 bases from V and 0 bases from J, with 15 bases between. CDR3 sequence: CATSSGRLNTEAFF. The CDR3 nucleotides read TGTGCCACGTCCTCAGGAAGGCTGAACACTGAAGCTTTCTTT.

This clonotype was seen a handful of times. This chain connects TRBV7-2 to TRBJ1-5; D ambiguous. The CDR3 length is 13 residues. Germline CDR1 reads SGHTA; CDR2 reads FQGNSA. The V end was cut by 1 base, the J end by 6 bases, with 7 bases between. CDR3 region: CASSLVVGQPQHF. The DNA of the CDR3 is TGTGCCAGCAGCTTAGTGGTCGGTCAGCCCCAGCATTTT.

This clonotype was recorded at least ten times. The chain links TRBV7-9 to TRBJ2-7; a possible D gene is TRBD1 (6 bases). The CDR3 is made up of 15 amino acids. CDR1 is SEHNR and CDR2 is FQNEAQ in the germline V gene (reference sequence). With 5 bases removed from V and 5 bases from J, the gap between germline ends came to 19 bases. The CDR3 bases are TGTGCCAGCAGCCCTAACCCCAGGGGTAGTAACGAGCAGTACTTC. This encodes CASSPNPRGSNEQYF.

The chain recombines TRBV7-4 with TRBJ2-2, with TRBD1 matching over 8 bases. The CDR3 sequence is 16 residues long. J lost 5 bases, V lost 2 bases, and 7 bases had no gene match. Germline assignment: CDR1 SGHVT and CDR2 SQSDAQ. CDR3 coding DNA: TGTGCCAGCAGCTTACCCCAGGGGGCCGAAACCGGGGAGCTGTTTTTT. Its translation is CASSLPQGAETGELFF.

V gene TRBV12-3 or TRBV12-4 combines with J gene TRBJ1-6; D is uncertain. The CDR3 totals 14 residues. Deletions cut 5 bases from V and 8 bases from J, with 13 bases between. This CDR3 is CASSLDRFYSPLHF. In DNA, the CDR3 is TGTGCCAGCAGTCTTGATCGTTTTTATTCACCCCTCCACTTT.

This chain links TRBV20-1 with TRBJ1-2; the match to TRBD1 covers 8 bases. J lost 4 bases, V lost 6 bases, and 10 bases had no gene match. The CDR3 has 14 residues. Germline V lookup: CDR1 DFQATT, CDR2 SNEGSKA (reference sequence). The CDR3: CSASSGGTGYGYTF. The CDR3 DNA reads TGCAGTGCCAGCAGCGGAGGGACAGGCTATGGCTACACCTTC.

This clonotype has just a few counts. The V call is TRBV4-1, the J call TRBJ2-7, with TRBD1 identical over 12 bases. Germline V gene sequence: CDR1 MGHRA, CDR2 YSYEKL. V trimming: 4 bases; J trimming: 7 bases; junction bases outside the gene matches: 8. The CDR3 covers 15 residues. The CDR3 region has the DNA TGCGCCAGCAGCCGCACCGGGACAGGGGGCAATGAGCAGTACTTC. Its translation: CASSRTGTGGNEQYF.

This clonotype was seen more than once but under ten times. V and J are TRBV19 and TRBJ2-7; no firm D call. The CDR3 spans 12 residues. CDR1 is LNHDA and CDR2 is SQIVND in the germline V gene (reference sequence). V lost 6 bases, J lost 6 bases, and 12 bases lay in between. The CDR3: CASRSRHGEQYF. DNA for the CDR3: TGTGCCAGTAGGAGCCGACATGGCGAGCAGTACTTC.

This clonotype occurred a few times. The chain is built from TRBV5-1 and TRBJ1-1; D gene unclear. Germline values: CDR1 SGHRS, CDR2 YFSETQ. The ends were cut back, 0 bases at V and 0 bases at J, with 12 bases in the middle. The CDR3 is 16 residues long. The CDR3 loop reads CASSLAENLMNTEAFF. CDR3 DNA: TGCGCCAGCAGCTTGGCTGAGAACCTCATGAACACTGAAGCTTTCTTT. The whole variable domain, remainder taken from reference TRBV5-1 and TRBJ1-1, is KAGVTQTPRYLIKTRGQQVTLSCSPISGHRSVSWYQQTPGQGLQFLFEYFSETQRNKGNFPGRFSGRQFSNSRSEMNVSTLELGDSALYLCASSLAENLMNTEAFFGQGTRLTVV.

Ten or more counts support this clonotype. The chain joins TRBV7-9 to TRBJ2-7; D is perhaps TRBD1 or TRBD2 (6 bases each). Germline CDR1 reads SEHNR; CDR2 reads FQNEAQ (reference sequence). The CDR3 consists of 13 residues. Trimming left V 5 bases short and J 2 bases short, with 10 bases between. CDR3 residues: CASSNGGPYEQYF. Written as DNA, the CDR3 is TGTGCCAGCAGCAACGGGGGCCCCTACGAGCAGTACTTC.

This clonotype was seen a handful of times. The J gene is TRBJ1-1, the V gene TRBV5-8; D call uncertain. CDR1 and CDR2 from the germline V gene are SGHTS and YDEGEE. Trimming took off 0 bases at V and 3 bases at J, with 9 bases between the two ends. CDR3 size: 14 residues. The CDR3, as DNA: TGTGCCAGCAGCTTGGCCAGTACATACACTGAAGCTTTCTTT. The encoded protein is CASSLASTYTEAFF.

The rearrangement uses TRBV29-1 and TRBJ1-1; 7 bases fit TRBD1. This CDR3 comprises 14 residues. The junction had 9 bases not matched to a gene; V was cut back by 3 bases and J by 5 bases. Germline CDR1 reads SQVTM; CDR2 reads ANQGSEA. CDR3 sequence (DNA): TGCAGCGTTGATAACAGGGGAGATGGGACTGAAGCTTTCTTT. It codes for CSVDNRGDGTEAFF.

This clonotype has just a few counts. One junction end does not reproduce the germline sequence, and a read error may be involved. The rearrangement uses TRBV7-3 and TRBJ1-1; 7 positions match TRBD1. The germline V gene has CDR1 SGHTA and CDR2 FQGTGA. The CDR3 spans 18 residues. CDR3 in amino acids: CASSQVSPGQFMNTEAFF. As DNA, the CDR3 is TGCGCCAGCAGCCAAGTTTCCCCGGGACAGTTCATGAACACTGAAGCTTTCTTT. The full variable domain, in which reference TRBV7-3 and TRBJ1-1 provide the parts outside the CDR3, is GAGVSQTPSNKVTEKGKYVELRCDPISGHTALYWYRQSLGQGPEFLIYFQGTGAADDSGLPNDRFFAVRPEGSVSTLKIQRTERGDSAVYLCASSQVSPGQFMNTEAFFGQGTRLTVV.

Concerning this clonotype itself: Possible read error: a much larger clone is one base away. The chain recombines TRBV2 with TRBJ2-7; 11 bases agree with TRBD1. V dropped 10 bases and J dropped 1; count of bases not matched to a gene: 3. CDR3 length: 13 amino acids. Germline V lookup: CDR1 SNHLY, CDR2 FYNNEI. CDR3 nucleotide sequence: TGTGCCACTTGGGACAGGGGGTCCTACGAGCAGTACTTC. Translation gives CATWDRGSYEQYF.